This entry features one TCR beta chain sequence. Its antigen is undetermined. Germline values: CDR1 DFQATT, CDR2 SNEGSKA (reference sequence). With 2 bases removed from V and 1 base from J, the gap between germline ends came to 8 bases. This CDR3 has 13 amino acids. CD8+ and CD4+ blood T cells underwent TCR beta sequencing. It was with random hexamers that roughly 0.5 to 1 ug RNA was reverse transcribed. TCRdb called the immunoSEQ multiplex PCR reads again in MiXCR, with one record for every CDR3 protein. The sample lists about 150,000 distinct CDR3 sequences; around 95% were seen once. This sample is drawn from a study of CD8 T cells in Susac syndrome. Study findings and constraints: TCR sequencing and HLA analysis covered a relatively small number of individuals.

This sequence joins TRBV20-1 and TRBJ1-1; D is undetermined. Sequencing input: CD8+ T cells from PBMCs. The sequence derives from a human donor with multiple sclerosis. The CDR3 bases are TGCAGTGCTAGACGTTCGAGGAACACTGAAGCTTTCTTT. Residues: CSARRSRNTEAFF.